The clone carrying this T cell receptor beta chain was seen more than once but under ten times. The sample comes from a study of spatial heterogeneity in lung cancer. Whole-study context: Sequencing consistently turned up more beta-chain sequences than alpha-chain sequences. Raw reads contained each unique TCR and UMI combination more than ten times on average.

The CDR3 covers 14 residues. V shed 4 bases and J 6 bases; nucleotides not matched to a gene: 4. CDR1 is SGHTA and CDR2 is FQGNSA in the germline V gene. Time point noted: blood at routine non-recurrence follow-up after resection. Frozen PBMC, nontumor lung or tumor provided whole RNA, which was sequenced unsorted. One entry per CDR3 protein, called by TCRdb with MiXCR from the 5' RACE reads. The table lists more than 95,000 distinct CDR3 sequences, roughly an eighth of them singletons, with around 16% in the top ten. Sequenced material: PBMCs, taken at follow-up. The receptor was isolated from a male donor with early-stage non-small cell lung cancer. The chain combines TRBV7-2 with TRBJ2-3; TRBD1 matches at 10 bases. The CDR3 loop is CASSSRTGGDTQYF. The DNA of the CDR3 is TGTGCCAGCAGCTCCAGGACAGGGGGGGATACGCAGTATTTT.